Described below is a single T cell receptor (beta chain) sequence and its context. The antigen is undetermined. This entry comes from a study of T cell responses to AZD1222 COVID-19 vaccine. Study results and limitations: Increases in Spike-specific TCR breadth and depth were seen after two AZD1222 doses. Repertoire samples came only from after the peak T cell response. Reportedly, nearly half the spike-specific TCRs target unmutated variant regions.

Method: immunoSEQ multiplex PCR; TCRdb's copy keeps in-frame clones and lacks some. The table includes fewer than 95,000 clones, 75% to 90% detected once. The V and J ends lost 4 bases and 4 bases, in that order; junction bases with no gene match: 7. This CDR3 comprises 14 residues. CDR1 SGHDT and CDR2 YYEEEE come from the germline V gene. This receptor was identified in an adult in good health. Here the sequenced sample was peripheral blood, taken on day 0 of AZD1222 vaccination. The chain is built from TRBV5-6 and TRBJ1-1; 7 nucleotides match TRBD1. CDR3 region: CASSEVAGGTEAFF. CDR3 nucleotides: TGTGCCAGCAGCGAAGTGGCAGGGGGCACTGAAGCTTTCTTT.